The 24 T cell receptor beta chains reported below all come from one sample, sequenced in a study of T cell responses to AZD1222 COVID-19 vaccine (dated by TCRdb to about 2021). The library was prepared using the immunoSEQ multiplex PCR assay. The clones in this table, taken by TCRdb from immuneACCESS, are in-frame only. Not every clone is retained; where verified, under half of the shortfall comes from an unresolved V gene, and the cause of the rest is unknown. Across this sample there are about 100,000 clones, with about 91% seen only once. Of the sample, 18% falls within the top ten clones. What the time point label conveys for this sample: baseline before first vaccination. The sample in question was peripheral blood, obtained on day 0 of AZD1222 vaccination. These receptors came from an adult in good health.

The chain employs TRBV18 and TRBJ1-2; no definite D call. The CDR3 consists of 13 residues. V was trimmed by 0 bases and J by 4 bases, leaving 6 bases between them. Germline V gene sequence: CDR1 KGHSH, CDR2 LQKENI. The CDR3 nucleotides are TGTGCCAGCTCACCACCAACGTCCTATGGCTACACCTTC. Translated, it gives CASSPPTSYGYTF.

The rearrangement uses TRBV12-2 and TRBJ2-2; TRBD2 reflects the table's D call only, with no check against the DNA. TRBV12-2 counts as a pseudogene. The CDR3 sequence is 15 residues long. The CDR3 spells CASRLAVWGVGELFF. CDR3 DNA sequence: TGTGCAAGTCGCTTAGCGGTGTGGGGGGTCGGGGAGCTGTTTTTT.

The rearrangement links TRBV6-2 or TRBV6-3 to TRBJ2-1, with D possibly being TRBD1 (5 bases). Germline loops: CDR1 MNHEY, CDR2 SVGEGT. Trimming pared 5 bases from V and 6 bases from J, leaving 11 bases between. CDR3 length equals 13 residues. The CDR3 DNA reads TGTGCCAGCAGTACGACAGTCACCAATGAGCAGTTCTTC. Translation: CASSTTVTNEQFF.

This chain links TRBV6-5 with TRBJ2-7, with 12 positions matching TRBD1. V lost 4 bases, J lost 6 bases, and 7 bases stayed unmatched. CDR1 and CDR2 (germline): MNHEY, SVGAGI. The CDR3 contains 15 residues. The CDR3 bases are TGTGCCAGCAGTTCACCGGGACAGGGGGCCGGCGAGCAGTACTTC. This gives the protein CASSSPGQGAGEQYF.

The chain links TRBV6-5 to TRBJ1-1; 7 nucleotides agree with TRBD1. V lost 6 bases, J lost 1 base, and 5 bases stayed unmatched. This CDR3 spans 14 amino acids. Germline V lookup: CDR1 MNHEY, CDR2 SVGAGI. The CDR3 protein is CASSPGQQNTEAFF. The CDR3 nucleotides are TGTGCCAGCAGCCCGGGACAGCAGAACACTGAAGCTTTCTTT.

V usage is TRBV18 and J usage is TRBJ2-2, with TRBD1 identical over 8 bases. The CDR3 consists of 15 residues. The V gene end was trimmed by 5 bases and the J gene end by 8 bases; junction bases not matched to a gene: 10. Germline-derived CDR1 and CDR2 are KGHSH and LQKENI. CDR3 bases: TGTGCCAGCTCAACAACGGGACAGGTGGCGGGGGAGCTGTTTTTT. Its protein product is CASSTTGQVAGELFF.

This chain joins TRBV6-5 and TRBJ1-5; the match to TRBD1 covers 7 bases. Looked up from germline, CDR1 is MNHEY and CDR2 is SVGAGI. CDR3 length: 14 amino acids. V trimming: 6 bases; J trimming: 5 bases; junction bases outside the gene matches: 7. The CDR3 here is CASRDREAYQPQHF. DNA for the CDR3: TGTGCCAGCAGAGACAGGGAGGCGTATCAGCCCCAGCATTTT.

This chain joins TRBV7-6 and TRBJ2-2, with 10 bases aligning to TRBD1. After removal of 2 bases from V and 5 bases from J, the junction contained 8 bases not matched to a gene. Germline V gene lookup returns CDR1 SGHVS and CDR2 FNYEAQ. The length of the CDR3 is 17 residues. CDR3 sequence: CASSLIRDRGLTGELFF. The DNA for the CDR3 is TGTGCCAGCAGCTTAATCCGGGACAGGGGTTTGACCGGGGAGCTGTTTTTT. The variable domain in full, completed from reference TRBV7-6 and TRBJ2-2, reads GAGVSQSPRYKVTKRGQDVALRCDPISGHVSLYWYRQALGQGPEFLTYFNYEAQQDKSGLPNDRFSAERPEGSISTLTIQRTEQRDSAMYRCASSLIRDRGLTGELFFGEGSRLTVL.

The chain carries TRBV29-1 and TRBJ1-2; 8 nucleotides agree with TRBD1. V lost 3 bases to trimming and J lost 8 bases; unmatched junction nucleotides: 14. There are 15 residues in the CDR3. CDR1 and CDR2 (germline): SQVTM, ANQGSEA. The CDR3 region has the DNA TGCAGCGTTGACGGAAAAGGCAGGGGGCATCCCGGCTACACCTTC. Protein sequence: CSVDGKGRGHPGYTF. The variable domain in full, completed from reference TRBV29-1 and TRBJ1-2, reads SAVISQKPSRDICQRGTSLTIQCQVDSQVTMMFWYRQQPGQSLTLIATANQGSEATYESGFVIDKFPISRPNLTFSTLTVSNMSPEDSSIYLCSVDGKGRGHPGYTFGSGTRLTVV.

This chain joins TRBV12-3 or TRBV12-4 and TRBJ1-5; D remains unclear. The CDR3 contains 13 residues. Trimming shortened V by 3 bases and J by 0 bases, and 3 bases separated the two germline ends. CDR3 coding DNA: TGTGCCAGCAGTTTTAATAGCAATCAGCCCCAGCATTTT. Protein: CASSFNSNQPQHF.

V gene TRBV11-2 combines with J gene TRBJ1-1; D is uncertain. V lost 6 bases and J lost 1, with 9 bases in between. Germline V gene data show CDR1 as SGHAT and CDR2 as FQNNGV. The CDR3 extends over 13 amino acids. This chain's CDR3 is CASRRVGNTEAFF. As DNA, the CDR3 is TGTGCCAGCAGAAGAGTCGGGAACACTGAAGCTTTCTTT.

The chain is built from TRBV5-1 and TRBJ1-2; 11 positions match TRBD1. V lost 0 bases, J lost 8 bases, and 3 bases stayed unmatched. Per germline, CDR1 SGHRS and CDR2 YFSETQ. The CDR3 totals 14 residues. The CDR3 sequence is CASSLEGQGVGYTF. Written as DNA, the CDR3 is TGCGCCAGCAGCTTGGAGGGACAGGGGGTCGGCTACACCTTC.

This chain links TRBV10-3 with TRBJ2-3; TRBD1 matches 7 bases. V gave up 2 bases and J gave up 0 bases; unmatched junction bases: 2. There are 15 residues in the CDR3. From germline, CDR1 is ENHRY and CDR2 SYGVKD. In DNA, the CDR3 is TGTGCCATCAGTGAGGGGGACAGTAGCACAGATACGCAGTATTTT. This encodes CAISEGDSSTDTQYF.

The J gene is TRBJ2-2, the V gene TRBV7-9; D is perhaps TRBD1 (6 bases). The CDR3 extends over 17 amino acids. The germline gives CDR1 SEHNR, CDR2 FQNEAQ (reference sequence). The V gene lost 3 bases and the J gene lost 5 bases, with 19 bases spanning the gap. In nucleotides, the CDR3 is TGTGCCAGCAGCTTTTACAGGGAGATCCCAGCTACCGGGGAGCTGTTTTTT. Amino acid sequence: CASSFYREIPATGELFF. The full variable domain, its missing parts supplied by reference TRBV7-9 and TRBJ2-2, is DTGVSQNPRHKITKRGQNVTFRCDPISEHNRLYWYRQTLGQGPEFLTYFQNEAQLEKSRLLSDRFSAERPKGSFSTLEIQRTEQGDSAMYLCASSFYREIPATGELFFGEGSRLTVL.

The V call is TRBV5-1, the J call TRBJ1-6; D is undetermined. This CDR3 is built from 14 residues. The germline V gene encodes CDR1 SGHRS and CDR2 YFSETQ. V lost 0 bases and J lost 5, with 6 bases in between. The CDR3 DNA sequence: TGCGCCAGCAGCTTGGCGGGCCATAATTCACCCCTCCACTTT. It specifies CASSLAGHNSPLHF.

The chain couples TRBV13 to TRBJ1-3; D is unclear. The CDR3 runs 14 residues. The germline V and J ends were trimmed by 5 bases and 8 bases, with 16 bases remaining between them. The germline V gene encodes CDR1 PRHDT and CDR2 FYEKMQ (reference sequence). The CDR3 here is CASSLGRSGDTIYF. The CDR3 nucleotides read TGTGCCAGCAGCCTGGGCCGTTCCGGAGACACCATATATTTT.

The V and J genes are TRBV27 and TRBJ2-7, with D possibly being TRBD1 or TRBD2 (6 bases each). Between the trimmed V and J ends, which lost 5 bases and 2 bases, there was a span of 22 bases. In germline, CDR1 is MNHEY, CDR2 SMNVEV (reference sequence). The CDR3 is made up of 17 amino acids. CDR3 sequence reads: CASSPGVGGTNTYEQYF. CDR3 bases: TGTGCCAGCAGTCCTGGGGTTGGCGGGACAAATACCTACGAGCAGTACTTC.

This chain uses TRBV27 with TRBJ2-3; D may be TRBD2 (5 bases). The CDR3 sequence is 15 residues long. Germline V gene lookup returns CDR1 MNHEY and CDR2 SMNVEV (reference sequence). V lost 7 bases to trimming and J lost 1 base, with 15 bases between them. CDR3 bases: TGTGCCAGCATTTCACGGGCGGGCGGCACAGATACGCAGTATTTT. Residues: CASISRAGGTDTQYF.

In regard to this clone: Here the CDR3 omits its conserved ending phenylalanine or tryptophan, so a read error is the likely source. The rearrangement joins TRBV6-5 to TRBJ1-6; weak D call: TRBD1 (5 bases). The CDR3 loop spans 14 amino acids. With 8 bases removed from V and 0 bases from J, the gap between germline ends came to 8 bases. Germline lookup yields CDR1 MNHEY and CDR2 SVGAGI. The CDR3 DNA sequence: TGTGCCAGCGGGGGTTTCTCCTATAATTCACCCCTCCACCTT. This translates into CASGGFSYNSPLHL.

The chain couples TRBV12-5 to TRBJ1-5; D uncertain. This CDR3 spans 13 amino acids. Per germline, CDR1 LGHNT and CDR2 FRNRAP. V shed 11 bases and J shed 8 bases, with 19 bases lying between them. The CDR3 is CALSESDEKPQHF. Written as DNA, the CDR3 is TGTGCTTTGTCCGAGTCGGATGAGAAGCCCCAGCATTTT.

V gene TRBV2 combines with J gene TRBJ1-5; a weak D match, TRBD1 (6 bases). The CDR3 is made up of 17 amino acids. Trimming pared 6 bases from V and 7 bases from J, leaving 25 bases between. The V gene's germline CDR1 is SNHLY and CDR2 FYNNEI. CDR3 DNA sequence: TGTGCCAGCAGGGGGGGGCCTAGGGGATCGGGCGGCCAGCCCCAGCATTTT. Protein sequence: CASRGGPRGSGGQPQHF.

The CDR3 nucleotides read TGTGCCAGCAGCCCCGAACCGGGACATGGGCGCTATGGCTACACCTTC. Its translation is CASSPEPGHGRYGYTF. The chain joins TRBV13 to TRBJ1-2, with D maybe TRBD1 (6 bases). The CDR3 extends over 16 amino acids. Deletions cut 5 bases from V and 4 bases from J, with 20 bases between. CDR1 and CDR2 from the germline V gene are PRHDT and FYEKMQ (reference sequence).

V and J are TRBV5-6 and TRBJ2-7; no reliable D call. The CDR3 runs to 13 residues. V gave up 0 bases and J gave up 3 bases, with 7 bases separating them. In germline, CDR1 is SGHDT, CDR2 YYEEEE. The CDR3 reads CASSLGAGYEQYF. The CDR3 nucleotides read TGTGCCAGCAGCTTGGGGGCTGGCTACGAGCAGTACTTC.

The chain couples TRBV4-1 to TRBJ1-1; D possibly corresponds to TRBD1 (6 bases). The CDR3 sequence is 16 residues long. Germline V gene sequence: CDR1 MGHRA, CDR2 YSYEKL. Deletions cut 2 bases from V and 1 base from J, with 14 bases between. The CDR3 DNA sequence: TGCGCCAGCAGCCAACCACCAGGGGCTAGGAACACTGAAGCTTTCTTT. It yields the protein CASSQPPGARNTEAFF.